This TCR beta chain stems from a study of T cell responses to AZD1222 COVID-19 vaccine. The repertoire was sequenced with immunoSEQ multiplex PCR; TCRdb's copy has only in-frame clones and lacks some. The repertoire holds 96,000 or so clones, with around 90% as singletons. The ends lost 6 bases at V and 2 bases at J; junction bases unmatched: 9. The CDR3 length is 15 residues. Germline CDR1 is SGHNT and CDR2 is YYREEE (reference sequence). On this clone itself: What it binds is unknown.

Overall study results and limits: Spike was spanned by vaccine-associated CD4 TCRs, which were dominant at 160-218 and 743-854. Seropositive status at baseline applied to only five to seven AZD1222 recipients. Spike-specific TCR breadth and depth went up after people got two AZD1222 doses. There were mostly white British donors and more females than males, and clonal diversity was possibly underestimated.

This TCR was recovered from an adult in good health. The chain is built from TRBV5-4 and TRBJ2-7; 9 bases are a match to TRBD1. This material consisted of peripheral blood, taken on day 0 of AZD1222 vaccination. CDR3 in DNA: TGTGCCAGCATCCCGGACAGGGGAGCCACCTACGAGCAGTACTTC. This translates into CASIPDRGATYEQYF.